This record concerns one T cell receptor (beta chain) sequence. CDR1 is SGHKS, CDR2 YYEKEE, per germline (reference sequence). CDR3 length: 16 residues. Trimming took off 0 bases at V and 7 bases at J, with 14 bases between the two ends. Per the original methods: Estimates of nucleated cell counts were drawn from the amplification of reference gene primers. Sequenced by immunoSEQ multiplex PCR; TCRdb stores in-frame clones only, minus some. V, J and clone size derive from that table, while D and trimming were established from the DNA sequence. Among 87,000 or so clones listed, around 84% were seen once. These data originate in a study of blood T cell repertoires in COVID-19.

This rearrangement joins TRBV5-5 to TRBJ1-6, with D possibly TRBD1 on 6 matching bases. The material sequenced was peripheral blood. The TCR was taken from a man aged 35-49 years with acute or convalescent COVID-19. The CDR3 sequence: CASSLVWGQGNSPLHF. In nucleotides, the CDR3 is TGTGCCAGCAGCTTGGTATGGGGGCAAGGAAATTCACCCCTCCACTTT. The full variable domain, rest sourced from reference TRBV5-5 and TRBJ1-6, is DAGVTQSPTHLIKTRGQQVTLRCSPISGHKSVSWYQQVLGQGPQFIFQYYEKEERGRGNFPDRFSARQFPNYSSELNVNALLLGDSALYLCASSLVWGQGNSPLHFGNGTRLTVT.